The clone carrying this T cell receptor beta chain showed up just a few times. Its cognate antigen is unknown. This sample is part of a study of post-analysis software for immune sequencing data. Study overall: Relapsing-remitting, secondary progressive and progressive-relapsing forms made up the multiple sclerosis disease courses. Overall study results and limits: Significantly lower normalized Chao1 diversity was seen in multiple sclerosis patients than in controls.

The TCR beta cDNA libraries contained unique molecular identifiers. TCRdb passed the PCR reads through MiXCR, listing each CDR3 protein once. The sample carries 750,000 to 950,000 distinct CDR3 sequences, about half recorded once. The material sequenced was blood. The TCR comes from a girl between 5 and 17 years old with multiple sclerosis.

The CDR3 region is CASSKGPSGRAFGNEQFF. In DNA, the CDR3 is TGTGCCAGCAGCAAAGGCCCTAGCGGGAGGGCGTTCGGCAATGAGCAGTTCTTC. V gene TRBV7-2 combines with J gene TRBJ2-1, with 12 bases fitting TRBD2. The germline V gene encodes CDR1 SGHTA and CDR2 FQGNSA. V gave up 5 bases and J gave up 6 bases; unmatched junction bases: 14. CDR3 length equals 18 residues. Using reference TRBV7-2 and TRBJ2-1 for the parts outside the CDR3, the full variable domain is GAGVSQSPSNKVTEKGKDVELRCDPISGHTALYWYRQSLGQGLEFLIYFQGNSAPDKSGLPSDRFSAERTGGSVSTLTIQRTQQEDSAVYLCASSKGPSGRAFGNEQFFGPGTRLTVL.